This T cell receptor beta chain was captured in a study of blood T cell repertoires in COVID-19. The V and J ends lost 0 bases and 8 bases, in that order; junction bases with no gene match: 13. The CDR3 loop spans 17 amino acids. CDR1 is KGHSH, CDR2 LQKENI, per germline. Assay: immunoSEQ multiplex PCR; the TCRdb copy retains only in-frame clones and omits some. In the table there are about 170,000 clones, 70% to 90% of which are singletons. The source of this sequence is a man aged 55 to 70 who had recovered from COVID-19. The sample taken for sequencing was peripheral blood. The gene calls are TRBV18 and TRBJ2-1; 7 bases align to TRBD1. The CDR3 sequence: CASSPPSDRPGFYEQFF. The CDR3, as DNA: TGTGCCAGCTCACCACCTTCGGACAGGCCGGGGTTTTATGAGCAGTTCTTC.